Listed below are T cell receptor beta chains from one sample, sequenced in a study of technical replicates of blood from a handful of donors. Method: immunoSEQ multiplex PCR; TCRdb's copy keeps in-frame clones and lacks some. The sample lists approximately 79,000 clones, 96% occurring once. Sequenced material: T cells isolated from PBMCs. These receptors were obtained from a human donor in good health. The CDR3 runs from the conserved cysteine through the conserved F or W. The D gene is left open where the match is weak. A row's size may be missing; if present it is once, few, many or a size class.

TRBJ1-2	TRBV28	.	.	TGTGCCATCGAAGGGGCTAGAGCTAACTATGGCTACACCTTC	CAIEGARANYGYTF
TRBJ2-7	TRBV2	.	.	TGTGCCAGCAGTTCGACAGGAGCCTACGAGCAGTACTTC	CASSSTGAYEQYF
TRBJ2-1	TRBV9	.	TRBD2	TGTGCCAGCAGCGTAGTGGCTAGCGGGTTGAGCTCCTACAATGAGCAGTTCTTC	CASSVVASGLSSYNEQFF
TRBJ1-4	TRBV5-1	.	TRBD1	TGCGCCAGCAGCTTTACCGGGACAGGGACCGAAAAACTGTTTTTT	CASSFTGTGTEKLFF
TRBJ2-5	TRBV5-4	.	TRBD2	TGTGCCAGCAGCTTGGGGACTAGCGGGACGGAAGAGACCCAGTACTTC	CASSLGTSGTEETQYF
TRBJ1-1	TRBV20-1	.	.	TGCAGTGCGAGGGTTGGGACTGAAGCTTTCTTT	CSARVGTEAFF
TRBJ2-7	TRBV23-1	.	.	TGCGCCAGCAGTCATCGCCAGGGCGACGAGCAGTACTTC	CASSHRQGDEQYF
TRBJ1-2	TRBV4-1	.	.	TGCGCCAGCAGGGTTTATGGGGGCGCGGTAGGTGGCTACACCTTC	CASRVYGGAVGGYTF
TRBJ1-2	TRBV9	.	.	TGTGCCAGCAGCGTAGTTGGAGGGGAGTACTATGGCTACACCTTC	CASSVVGGEYYGYTF
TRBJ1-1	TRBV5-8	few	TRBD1	TGTGCCAGCAGCTGGGACAGAGAAAGTGAAGCTTTCTTT	CASSWDRESEAFF
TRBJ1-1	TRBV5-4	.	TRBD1	TGTGCCAGCAGCCGGGGACAGGGGACTGAAGCTTTCTTT	CASSRGQGTEAFF
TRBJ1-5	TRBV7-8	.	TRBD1	TGTGCCAGCAGCTCATACAGGGGGTCAGATCAGCCCCAGCATTTT	CASSSYRGSDQPQHF
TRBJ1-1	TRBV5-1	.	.	TGCGCCAGCAGCTTAACTGTGAACACTGAAGCTTTCTTT	CASSLTVNTEAFF
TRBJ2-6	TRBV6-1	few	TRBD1	TGTGCCAGCAGTGCACAGGGGGCTGGGGCCAACGTCCTGACTTTC	CASSAQGAGANVLTF
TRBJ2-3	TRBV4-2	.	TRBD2	TGTGCCAGCAGCCCCTCGGGGGGGACCGGGAGGGGGGATACGCAGTATTTT	CASSPSGGTGRGDTQYF
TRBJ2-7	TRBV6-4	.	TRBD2	TGTGCCAGCAGGACTAGCGGGAGGCCCGAGCAGTACTTC	CASRTSGRPEQYF
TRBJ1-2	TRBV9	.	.	TGTGCCAGCAGCCCCCCCGAGGGTTATGGCTACACCTTC	CASSPPEGYGYTF
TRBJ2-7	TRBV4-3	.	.	TGCGCCAGCAGCCAAGATATTCCGGACGAGCAGTACTTC	CASSQDIPDEQYF
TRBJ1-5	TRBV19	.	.	TGTGCCAGTAGTATGGGGGGGCTCCAGCCCCAGCATTTT	CASSMGGLQPQHF
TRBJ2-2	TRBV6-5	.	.	TGTGCCAGCAGAAGGAGGTACACCGGGGAGCTGTTTTTT	CASRRRYTGELFF
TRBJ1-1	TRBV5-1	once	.	TGCGCCAGCAGCTTGAGGGGTGTGAACACTGAAGCTTTCTTT	CASSLRGVNTEAFF
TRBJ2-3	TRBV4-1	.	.	TGCGCCAGCAGCCAAGAGGTCAGGGCAGATACGCAGTATTTT	CASSQEVRADTQYF
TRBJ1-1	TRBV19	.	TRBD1	TGTGCCAGTAGTCCGGACAGGACGCTCTTTAACACTGAAGCTTTCTTT	CASSPDRTLFNTEAFF
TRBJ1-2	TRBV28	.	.	TGTGCCAGCAGTTTAGTGACAGACAGCTATGGCTACACCTTC	CASSLVTDSYGYTF
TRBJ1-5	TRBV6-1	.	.	TGTGCCAGCAGTGAGATGGAGAATCAGCCCCAGCATTTT	CASSEMENQPQHF
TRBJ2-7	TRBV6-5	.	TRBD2	TGTGCGGTAGCGGGAGGGGGATACGAGCAGTACTTC	CAVAGGGYEQYF
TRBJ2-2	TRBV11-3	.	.	TGTGCCAGCAGTGGACAATCCTCGAACACCGGGGAGCTGTTTTTT	CASSGQSSNTGELFF
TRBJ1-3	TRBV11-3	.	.	TGTGCCAGCAGCCCGGACAGTTCTGGAAACACCATATATTTT	CASSPDSSGNTIYF
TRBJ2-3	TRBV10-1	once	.	TGCGCCAGCAGTCACAGCGGCTACACAGATACGCAGTATTTT	CASSHSGYTDTQYF
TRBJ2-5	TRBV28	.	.	TGTGCCAGCAGCGCGCCAGGTTCAGAGACCCAGTACTTC	CASSAPGSETQYF
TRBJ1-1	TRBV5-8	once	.	TGTGCCAGCAGCTGGAACGGACAGATGAACACTGAAGCTTTCTTT	CASSWNGQMNTEAFF
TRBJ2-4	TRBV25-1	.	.	TGTGCCAGCGCATACCAGGGGCAAAACATTCAGTACTTC	CASAYQGQNIQYF
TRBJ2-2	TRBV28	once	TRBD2	TGTGCCAGCAGTTTACCTAGCGGGGGGGTCGGGGAGCTGTTTTTT	CASSLPSGGVGELFF
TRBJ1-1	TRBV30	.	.	TGTGCCTGGAGTGTTATCCTAGACACTGAAGCTTTCTTT	CAWSVILDTEAFF
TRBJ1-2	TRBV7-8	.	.	TGTGCCAGCAGCTTAGTGCGGTCTCTGTATTCCAATAACTATGGCTACACCTTC	CASSLVRSLYSNNYGYTF
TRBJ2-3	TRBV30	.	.	TGTGCCTGGAGTGAACTAGCTGGAGATACGCAGTATTTT	CAWSELAGDTQYF
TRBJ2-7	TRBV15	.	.	TGTGCCACCAGCAGAGTTTCCCGGCTCGCGGGGCAACTACGCGAGCAGTACTTC	CATSRVSRLAGQLREQYF
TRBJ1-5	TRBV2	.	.	TGTGCCAGCAGTGGCAGGGAGGGTGTTCAGCCCCAGCATTTT	CASSGREGVQPQHF
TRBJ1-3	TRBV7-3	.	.	TGTGCCAGCAGCTCTACAGGAGACTCTGGAAACACCATATATTTT	CASSSTGDSGNTIYF
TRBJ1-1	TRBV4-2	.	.	TGTGCCAGCAGCCGATCAGGGGTCACTGAAGCTTTCTTT	CASSRSGVTEAFF
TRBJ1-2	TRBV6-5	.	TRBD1	TGTGCCAGCAGTTACTCGCGGACAGGGGGCTTATATGGCTACACCTTC	CASSYSRTGGLYGYTF
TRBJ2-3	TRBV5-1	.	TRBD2	TGCGCCAGCAGCTCCCTTACTAGCGGGAGGTTTGGCACAGATACGCAGTATTTT	CASSSLTSGRFGTDTQYF
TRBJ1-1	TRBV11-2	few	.	TGTGCCAGCAGCTTATGGGGGGGGAACACTGAAGCTTTCTTT	CASSLWGGNTEAFF
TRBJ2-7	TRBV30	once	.	TGTGCCTGGAGCAAAGGAGCTCTTTTCTCCGAGCAGTACTTC	CAWSKGALFSEQYF
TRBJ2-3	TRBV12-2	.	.	TGTGCAAGTCGCTTGGATGGCGGGTACACAGATACGCAGTATTTT	CASRLDGGYTDTQYF
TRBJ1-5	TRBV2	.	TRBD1	TGTGCCAGCGAGGGACAGGGAAATCAGCCCCAGCATTTT	CASEGQGNQPQHF
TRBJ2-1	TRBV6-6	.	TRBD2	TGTGCCAGCAGTTCCGGGACTAGGAATGAGCAGTTCTTC	CASSSGTRNEQFF
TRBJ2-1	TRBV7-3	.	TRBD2	TGTGCCAGCAGCTTAACAAGAGCGGGAGGGCCCGGGGAGCAGTTCTTC	CASSLTRAGGPGEQFF
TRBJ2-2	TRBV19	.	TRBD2	TGTGCCATTGGGAGGGTAACGGGCGGGGAGCTGTTTTTT	CAIGRVTGGELFF
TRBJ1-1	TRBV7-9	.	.	TGTGCCAGCCGACAGACGGATGAAGCTTTCTTT	CASRQTDEAFF
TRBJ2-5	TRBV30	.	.	TGTGCCTGGAGTGAAAGTCGAGGGTGGAAAGAGACCCAGTACTTC	CAWSESRGWKETQYF
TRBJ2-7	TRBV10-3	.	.	TGTGCCATCAATCAACCTCCGGGGGTTAGCGTCTACGAGCAGTACTTC	CAINQPPGVSVYEQYF
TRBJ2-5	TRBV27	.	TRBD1	TGTGCCAGCAGTCTTAACGGACAGGGAGAGACCCAGTACTTC	CASSLNGQGETQYF